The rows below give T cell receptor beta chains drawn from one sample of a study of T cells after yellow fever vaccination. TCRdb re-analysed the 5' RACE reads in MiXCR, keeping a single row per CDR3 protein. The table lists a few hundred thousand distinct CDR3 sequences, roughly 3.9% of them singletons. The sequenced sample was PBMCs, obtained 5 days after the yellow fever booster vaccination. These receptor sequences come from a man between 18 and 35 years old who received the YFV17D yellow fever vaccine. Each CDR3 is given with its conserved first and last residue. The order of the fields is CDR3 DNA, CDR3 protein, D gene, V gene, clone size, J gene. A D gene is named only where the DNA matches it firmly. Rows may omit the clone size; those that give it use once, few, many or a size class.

DNA: TGTGCCATCAGTGAGTCGGGGGCAGATGGGGCCAACGTCCTGACTTTC
CDR3: CAISESGADGANVLTF
D: .
V: TRBV10-3
size: few
J: TRBJ2-6

DNA: TGTGCCAGCAGCTTAGGTATGGGGCCCACCGAGCAGTACTTC
CDR3: CASSLGMGPTEQYF
D: .
V: TRBV7-2
size: .
J: TRBJ2-7

DNA: TGTGCCAGCAGACCACAGGGGGCAGTGGACACCGGGGAGCTGTTTTTT
CDR3: CASRPQGAVDTGELFF
D: TRBD1
V: TRBV7-2
size: .
J: TRBJ2-2

DNA: TGTGCCAGCAGCCAATGGGACAGGGAGCACTATCAGCCCCAGCATTTT
CDR3: CASSQWDREHYQPQHF
D: TRBD1
V: TRBV5-6
size: many
J: TRBJ1-5

DNA: TGCGCCAGCAGCTTGTCCCCCGGTGGAGTAAACACCGGGGAGCTGTTTTTT
CDR3: CASSLSPGGVNTGELFF
D: .
V: TRBV5-1
size: many
J: TRBJ2-2

DNA: TGCGCCAGCAGCTTGACAGGGGGCGAGTCGGAGACCCAGTACTTC
CDR3: CASSLTGGESETQYF
D: TRBD1
V: TRBV5-1
size: many
J: TRBJ2-5

DNA: TGTGCCATCAGGGCGGTAGCGCTACAAGAGACCCAGTACTTC
CDR3: CAIRAVALQETQYF
D: .
V: TRBV10-3
size: few
J: TRBJ2-5

DNA: TGTGCCACCAGTGACAGGGGGCCCTACACAGATACGCAGTATTTT
CDR3: CATSDRGPYTDTQYF
D: TRBD1
V: TRBV24-1
size: few
J: TRBJ2-3

DNA: TGTGCCTGGACCCTCGGACTAGCCTACGAGCAGTACTTC
CDR3: CAWTLGLAYEQYF
D: TRBD2
V: TRBV30
size: few
J: TRBJ2-7

DNA: TGTGCCAGCAGTGGGGATGGCTTCACTAATGAAAAACTGTTTTTT
CDR3: CASSGDGFTNEKLFF
D: .
V: TRBV27
size: .
J: TRBJ1-4

DNA: TGTGCCAGCAGCTCTTACAGGGTAGGGGACACTGAAGCTTTCTTT
CDR3: CASSSYRVGDTEAFF
D: .
V: TRBV7-9
size: .
J: TRBJ1-1

DNA: TGTGCCAGCAGTTTCGCGCGCTTAGGCACAGATACGCAGTATTTT
CDR3: CASSFARLGTDTQYF
D: .
V: TRBV12-3/TRBV12-4
size: few
J: TRBJ2-3

DNA: TGCGCCAGCAGCTTGGTGCAGGGACGAGATACGCAGTATTTT
CDR3: CASSLVQGRDTQYF
D: .
V: TRBV5-1
size: many
J: TRBJ2-3

DNA: TGCGCCAGCAGCCACACCTCAGGGATCTCCTACAATGAGCAGTTCTTC
CDR3: CASSHTSGISYNEQFF
D: .
V: TRBV4-1
size: many
J: TRBJ2-1

DNA: TGTGCCAGCAGCTTACCGGGACAGGGCCCTGAGCAGTTCTTC
CDR3: CASSLPGQGPEQFF
D: TRBD1
V: TRBV7-9
size: .
J: TRBJ2-1

DNA: TGTGCCAGTAGTATCTTACTCCGGGAATTGGACACCTGGGAGCTGTTTTTT
CDR3: CASSILLRELDTWELFF
D: .
V: TRBV19
size: once
J: TRBJ2-2

DNA: TGTGCCAGCAGCGCAGGGGACCAGGGGGTACGGGAAAAACTGTTTTTT
CDR3: CASSAGDQGVREKLFF
D: TRBD1
V: TRBV7-9
size: .
J: TRBJ1-4

DNA: TGTGCCAGCAGCTCCACCGGGACGAGATTGGGGAGCATTCAGTACTTC
CDR3: CASSSTGTRLGSIQYF
D: .
V: TRBV11-1
size: few
J: TRBJ2-4

DNA: TGTGCCAGCAGCTTGGGGGGTAGGGGGACTGAAGCTTTCTTT
CDR3: CASSLGGRGTEAFF
D: .
V: TRBV7-9
size: many
J: TRBJ1-1

DNA: TGTGCCAGCAGCCAAGCTCCCGGGGGCGGCTACACCTTC
CDR3: CASSQAPGGGYTF
D: .
V: TRBV4-2
size: .
J: TRBJ1-2

DNA: TGTGCCAGCAGCCCAGCCACTAGCGGGGGGGGAGCCGATACGCAGTATTTT
CDR3: CASSPATSGGGADTQYF
D: TRBD2
V: TRBV6-4
size: many
J: TRBJ2-3

DNA: TGCAGTGCTAGCTCCCCCGGGGGAAACGGATACGAGCAGTACTTC
CDR3: CSASSPGGNGYEQYF
D: .
V: TRBV20-1
size: many
J: TRBJ2-7

DNA: TGCGCCAGCAGCCAAGTTCGGGGCAGCACTTATGGCTACACCTTC
CDR3: CASSQVRGSTYGYTF
D: .
V: TRBV4-3
size: few
J: TRBJ1-2

DNA: TGCGCCAGCACCGCGGCGGCCCGGGGCCCACCTAACGATGAGCAGTTCTTC
CDR3: CASTAAARGPPNDEQFF
D: .
V: TRBV4-1
size: few
J: TRBJ2-1

DNA: TGTGCCAGCAGCTTCGTCGGGCGCCTACCCCGGGAGACCCAGTACTTC
CDR3: CASSFVGRLPRETQYF
D: .
V: TRBV7-2
size: many
J: TRBJ2-5

DNA: TGTGCCAGCAGCTTAGTGGGGACTAGCGGGGCAGATACGCAGTATTTT
CDR3: CASSLVGTSGADTQYF
D: TRBD2
V: TRBV7-2
size: few
J: TRBJ2-3

DNA: TGTGCCAGCAGCCCTTCGGGAGCGGGGGGGCCCCACGAGCAGTACTTC
CDR3: CASSPSGAGGPHEQYF
D: TRBD2
V: TRBV7-6
size: few
J: TRBJ2-7

DNA: TGCGCCAGCAGCTTGGCCCGTCTAGCGGGGGGAGAGACCCAGTACTTC
CDR3: CASSLARLAGGETQYF
D: TRBD2
V: TRBV5-1
size: many
J: TRBJ2-5

DNA: TGTGCCAGCACCCAGCGGGCCAGCTACACAGATACGCAGTATTTT
CDR3: CASTQRASYTDTQYF
D: .
V: TRBV6-2/TRBV6-3
size: many
J: TRBJ2-3

DNA: TGTGCCAGCAGCGCGGCAGGGAGCTCCTATAATTCACCCCTCCACTTT
CDR3: CASSAAGSSYNSPLHF
D: .
V: TRBV28
size: .
J: TRBJ1-6